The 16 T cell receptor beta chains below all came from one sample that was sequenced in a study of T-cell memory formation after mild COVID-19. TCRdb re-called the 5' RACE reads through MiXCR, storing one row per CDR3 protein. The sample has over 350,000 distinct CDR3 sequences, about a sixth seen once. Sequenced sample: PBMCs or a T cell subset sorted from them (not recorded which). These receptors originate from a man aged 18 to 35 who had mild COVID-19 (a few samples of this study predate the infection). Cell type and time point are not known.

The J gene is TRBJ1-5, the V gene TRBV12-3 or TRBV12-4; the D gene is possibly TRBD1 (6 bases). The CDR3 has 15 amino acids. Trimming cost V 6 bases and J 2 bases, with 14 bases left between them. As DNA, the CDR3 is TGTGCCAGCAGCCCGGACAGTATAGGCAATCAGCCCCAGCATTTT. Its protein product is CASSPDSIGNQPQHF.

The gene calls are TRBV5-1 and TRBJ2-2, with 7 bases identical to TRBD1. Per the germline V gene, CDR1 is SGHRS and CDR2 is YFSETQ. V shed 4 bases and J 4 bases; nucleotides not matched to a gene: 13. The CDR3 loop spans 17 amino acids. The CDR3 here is CASSRRTGVLGTGELFF. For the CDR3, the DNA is TGCGCCAGCAGCCGAAGAACAGGGGTCTTGGGCACCGGGGAGCTGTTTTTT.

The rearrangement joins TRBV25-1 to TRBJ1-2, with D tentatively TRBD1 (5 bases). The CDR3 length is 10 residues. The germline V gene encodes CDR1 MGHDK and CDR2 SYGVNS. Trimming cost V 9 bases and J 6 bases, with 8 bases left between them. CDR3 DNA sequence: TGTGCCAGTTCAGGGAATGGCTACACCTTC. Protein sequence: CASSGNGYTF.

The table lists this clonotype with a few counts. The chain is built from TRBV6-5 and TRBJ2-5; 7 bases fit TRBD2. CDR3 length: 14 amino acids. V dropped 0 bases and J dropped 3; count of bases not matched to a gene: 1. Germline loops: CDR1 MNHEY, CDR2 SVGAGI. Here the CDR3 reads CASSYSSGEETQYF. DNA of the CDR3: TGTGCCAGCAGTTACTCAAGCGGGGAAGAGACCCAGTACTTC.

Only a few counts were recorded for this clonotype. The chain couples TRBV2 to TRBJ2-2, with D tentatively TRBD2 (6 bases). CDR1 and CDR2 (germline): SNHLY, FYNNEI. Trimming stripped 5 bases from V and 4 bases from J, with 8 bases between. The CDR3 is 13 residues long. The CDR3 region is CASSRDSTGELFF. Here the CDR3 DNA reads TGTGCCAGCAGTCGGGACTCCACCGGGGAGCTGTTTTTT.

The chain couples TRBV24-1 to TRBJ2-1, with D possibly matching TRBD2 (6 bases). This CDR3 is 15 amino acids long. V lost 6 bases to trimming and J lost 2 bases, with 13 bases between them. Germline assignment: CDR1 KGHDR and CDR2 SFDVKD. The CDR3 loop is CATSHGGAPYNEQFF. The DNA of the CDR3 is TGTGCCACCAGTCATGGCGGGGCCCCCTACAATGAGCAGTTCTTC.

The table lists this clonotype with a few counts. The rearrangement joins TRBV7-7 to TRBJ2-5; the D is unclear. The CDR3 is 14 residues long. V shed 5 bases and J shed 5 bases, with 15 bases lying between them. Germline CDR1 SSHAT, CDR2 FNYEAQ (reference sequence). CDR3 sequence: CASSPGPLLETQYF. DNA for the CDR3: TGTGCCAGCAGCCCCGGGCCCCTTTTGGAGACCCAGTACTTC.

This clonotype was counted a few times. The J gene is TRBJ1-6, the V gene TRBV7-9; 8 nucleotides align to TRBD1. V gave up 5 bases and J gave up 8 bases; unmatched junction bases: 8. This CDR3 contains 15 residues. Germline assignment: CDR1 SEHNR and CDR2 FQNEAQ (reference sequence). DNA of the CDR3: TGTGCCAGCAGCCGGTGGGCAGGGGGCGATTCACCCCTCCACTTT. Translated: CASSRWAGGDSPLHF.

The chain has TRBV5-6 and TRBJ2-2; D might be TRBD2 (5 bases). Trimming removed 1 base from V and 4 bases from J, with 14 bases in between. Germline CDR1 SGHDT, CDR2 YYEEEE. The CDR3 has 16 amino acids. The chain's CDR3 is CASSLSGGRGTGELFF. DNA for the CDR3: TGTGCCAGCAGCTTGTCTGGAGGCAGAGGCACCGGGGAGCTGTTTTTT.

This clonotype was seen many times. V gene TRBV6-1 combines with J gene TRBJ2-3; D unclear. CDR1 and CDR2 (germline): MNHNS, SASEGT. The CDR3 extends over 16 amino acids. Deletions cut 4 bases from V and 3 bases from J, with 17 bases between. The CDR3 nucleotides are TGTGCCAGCAGTGGAAATCCGGGCCGTGAGACAGATACGCAGTATTTT. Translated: CASSGNPGRETDTQYF.

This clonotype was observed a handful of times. The CDR3 bases are TGCAGTGCTGTAACCCTAGCGGGGGGGTCCTACGAGCAGTACTTC. This translates into CSAVTLAGGSYEQYF. The J gene is TRBJ2-7, the V gene TRBV20-1; 12 bases are shared with TRBD2. Germline lookup yields CDR1 DFQATT and CDR2 SNEGSKA (reference sequence). The CDR3 extends over 15 amino acids. The junction had 6 bases not matched to a gene; V was cut back by 5 bases and J by 1 base.

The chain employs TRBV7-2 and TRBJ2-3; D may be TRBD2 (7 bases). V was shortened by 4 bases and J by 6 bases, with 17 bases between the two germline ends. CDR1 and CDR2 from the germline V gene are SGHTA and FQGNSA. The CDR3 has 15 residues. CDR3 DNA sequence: TGTGCCAGCAGCTCGTGGTGGGGGGGCAGGGATACGCAGTATTTT. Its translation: CASSSWWGGRDTQYF.

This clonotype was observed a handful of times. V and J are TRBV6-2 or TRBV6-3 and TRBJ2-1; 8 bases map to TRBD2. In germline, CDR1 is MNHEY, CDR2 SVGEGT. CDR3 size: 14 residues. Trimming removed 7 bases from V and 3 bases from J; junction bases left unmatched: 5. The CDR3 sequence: CASKERGSYNEQFF. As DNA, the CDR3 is TGTGCCAGCAAGGAGCGGGGGAGCTACAATGAGCAGTTCTTC.

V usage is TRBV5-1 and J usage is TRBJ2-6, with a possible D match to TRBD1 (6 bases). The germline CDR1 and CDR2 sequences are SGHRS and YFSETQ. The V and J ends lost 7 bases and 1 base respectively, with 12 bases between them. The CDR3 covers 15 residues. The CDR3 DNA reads TGCGCCAGCGGTACGACAGGATCTGGGGCCAACGTCCTGACTTTC. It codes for CASGTTGSGANVLTF.

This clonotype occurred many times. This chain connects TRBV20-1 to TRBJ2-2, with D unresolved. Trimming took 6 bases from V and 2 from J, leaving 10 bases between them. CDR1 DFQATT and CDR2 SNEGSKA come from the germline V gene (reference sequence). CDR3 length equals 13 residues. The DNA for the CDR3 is TGCAGTGCCCTAGTTCCTAACACCGGGGAGCTGTTTTTT. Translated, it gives CSALVPNTGELFF.

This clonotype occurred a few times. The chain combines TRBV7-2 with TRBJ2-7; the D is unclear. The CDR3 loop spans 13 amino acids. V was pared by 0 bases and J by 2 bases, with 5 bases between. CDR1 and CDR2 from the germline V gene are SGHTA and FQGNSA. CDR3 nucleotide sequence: TGTGCCAGCAGCTTAGCGATAGCCTACGAGCAGTACGTC. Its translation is CASSLAIAYEQYV.